This TCR beta chain was sequenced during a study of cytomegalovirus exposure and HLA in healthy donors. Study-level findings and limits: Earlier findings revealed that most TCR beta V segments proved productive either about 90% or about 30% of the time. In presence/absence analyses, roughly uniform sequencing depth across donors was assumed. A classifier reportedly called cytomegalovirus status with high sensitivity and specificity.

The CDR3 consists of 13 residues. The V gene's germline CDR1 is LNHDA and CDR2 SQIVND (reference sequence). V dropped 9 bases and J dropped 0 bases, with 9 bases sitting between them. Vbeta (60) and Jbeta (13) primers were used in the PCR. Clones were read by immunoSEQ multiplex PCR, and TCRdb kept only the in-frame ones, dropping some. The table shows more than 110,000 clones, with roughly 10% occurring only once. About this clone: The antigen is undetermined. Without the conserved terminal phenylalanine or tryptophan, this CDR3 likely stems from a read error.

Sequencing was carried out using PBMCs. The J gene is TRBJ1-5, the V gene TRBV19; maybe TRBD1 (5 bases). This receptor was taken from a middle-aged man in good health and CMV-seronegative. CDR3 residues: CASRASSNQPQHL. The DNA for the CDR3 is TGTGCCAGCAGGGCTAGTAGCAATCAGCCCCAGCATTTG.